This T cell receptor beta chain was identified in a study of response to subunit inactivated influenza vaccine. Regarding the study as a whole: T cells newly recruited by each seasonal influenza vaccination are few, the authors suggested.

Germline values: CDR1 SGHNT, CDR2 YENEEA. V was shortened by 2 bases and J by 5 bases, with 15 bases between the two germline ends. The CDR3 is made up of 15 amino acids. Each CDR3 protein is one row after TCRdb ran MiXCR on the RT-PCR reads. The sample lists roughly 760,000 distinct CDR3 sequences, 21% occurring once. This clonotype was counted only a few times. No antigen is known for it. The source was PBMCs from blood, collected approximately 5 days after vaccination. The TCR was taken from a man aged 45 to 65 who received an inactivated influenza vaccine. The chain links TRBV11-3 to TRBJ2-5; the D gene is possibly TRBD2 (6 bases). CDR3 region: CASSLSGTSSETQYF. The CDR3 coding sequence is TGTGCCAGCAGCTTAAGTGGAACTAGCAGCGAGACCCAGTACTTC.